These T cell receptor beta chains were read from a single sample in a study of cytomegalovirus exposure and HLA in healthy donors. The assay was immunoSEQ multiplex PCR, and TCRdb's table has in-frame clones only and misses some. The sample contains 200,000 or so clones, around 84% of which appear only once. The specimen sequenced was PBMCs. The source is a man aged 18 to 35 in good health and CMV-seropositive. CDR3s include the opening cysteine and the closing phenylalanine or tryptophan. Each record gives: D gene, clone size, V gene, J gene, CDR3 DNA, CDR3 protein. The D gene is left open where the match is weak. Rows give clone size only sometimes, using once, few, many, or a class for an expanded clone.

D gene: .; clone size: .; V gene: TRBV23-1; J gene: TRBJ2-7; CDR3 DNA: TGCGCCAGCAGTCCCCCACGGTGCAGGGACTACGAGCAGTACTTC; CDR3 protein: CASSPPRCRDYEQYF
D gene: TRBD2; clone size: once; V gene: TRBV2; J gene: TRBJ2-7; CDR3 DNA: TGTGCCAGCGAGGGACTAGCGGTCCTGGAGCAGTACTTC; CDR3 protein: CASEGLAVLEQYF
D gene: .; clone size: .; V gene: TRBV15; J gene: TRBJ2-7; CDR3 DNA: TGTGCCACCAGCAGGGTTGAGTCCTACGAGCAGTACTTC; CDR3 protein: CATSRVESYEQYF
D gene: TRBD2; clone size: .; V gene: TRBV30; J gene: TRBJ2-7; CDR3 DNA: TGTGCCTGGAGAGGGAGGGCCTACGAGCAGTACTTC; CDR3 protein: CAWRGRAYEQYF
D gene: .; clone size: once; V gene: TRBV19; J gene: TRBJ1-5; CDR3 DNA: TGTGCCAGTAGTATTGGGGGCGGCCGAAATCAGCCCCAGCATTTT; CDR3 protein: CASSIGGGRNQPQHF
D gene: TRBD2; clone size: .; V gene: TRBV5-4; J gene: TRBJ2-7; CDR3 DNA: TGTGCCAGCAGCTTGGCTAGCGGGATGTCCTACGAGCAGTACTTC; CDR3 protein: CASSLASGMSYEQYF
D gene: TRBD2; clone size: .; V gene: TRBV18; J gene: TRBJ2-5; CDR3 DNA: TGTGCCAGCTCACCACCGGGACTAGCGGGAGTGGAGACCCAGTACTTC; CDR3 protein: CASSPPGLAGVETQYF
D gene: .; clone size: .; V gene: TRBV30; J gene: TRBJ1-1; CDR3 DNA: TGTGCCTGGACCCGGGGAGGGATCACTGAAGCTTTCTTT; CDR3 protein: CAWTRGGITEAFF
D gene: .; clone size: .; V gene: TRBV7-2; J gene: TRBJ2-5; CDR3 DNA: TGTGCCAGCAGCCTCTTTGGACCTAGCGTCCAAGAGACCCAGTACTTC; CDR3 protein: CASSLFGPSVQETQYF
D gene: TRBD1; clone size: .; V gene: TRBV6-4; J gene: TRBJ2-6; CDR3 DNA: TGTGCCAGCAGTGGACAGGGTACCCCCTCTGGGGCCAACGTCCTGACTTTC; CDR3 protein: CASSGQGTPSGANVLTF
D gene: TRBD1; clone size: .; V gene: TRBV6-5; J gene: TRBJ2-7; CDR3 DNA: TGTGCCAGCCGACGGACAGGGAGCTCCTACGAGCAGTACTTC; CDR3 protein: CASRRTGSSYEQYF
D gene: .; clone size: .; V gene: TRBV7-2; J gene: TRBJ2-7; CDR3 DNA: TGTGCCAGCAGCTTATATCACACAGGCTTAGTCGAGCAGTACTTC; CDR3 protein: CASSLYHTGLVEQYF
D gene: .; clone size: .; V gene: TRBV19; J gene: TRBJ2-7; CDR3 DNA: TGTGCCAGTAGCCGTGGGCCAGGGGCCTACGAGCAGTACTTC; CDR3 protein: CASSRGPGAYEQYF
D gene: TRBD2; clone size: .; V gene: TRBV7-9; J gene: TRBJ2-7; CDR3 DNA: TGTGCCAGCAGCCGAGGTCTGGGCGGGAGGGCCGGGAACGAGCAGTACTTC; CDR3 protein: CASSRGLGGRAGNEQYF
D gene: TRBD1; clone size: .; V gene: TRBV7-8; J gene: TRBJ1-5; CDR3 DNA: TGTGCCAGCAGCTTAAGACAGGGGCAGCCCCAGCATTTT; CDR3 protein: CASSLRQGQPQHF
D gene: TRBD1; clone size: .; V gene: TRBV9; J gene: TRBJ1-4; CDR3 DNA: TGTGCCAGCAGCCCGGGGGACAGCTCAGGAAAACTGTTTTTT; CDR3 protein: CASSPGDSSGKLFF
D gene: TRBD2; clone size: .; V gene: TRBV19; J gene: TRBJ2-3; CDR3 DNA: TGTGCCAGTAGCAGACCCCAGGGAGGGGAGGGCACAGATACGCAGTATTTT; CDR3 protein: CASSRPQGGEGTDTQYF
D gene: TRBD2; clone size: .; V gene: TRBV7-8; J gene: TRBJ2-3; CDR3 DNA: TGTGCCAGTCGCGGATTTTGGACTAGCGGGAGCACAGATACGCAGTATTTT; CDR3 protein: CASRGFWTSGSTDTQYF
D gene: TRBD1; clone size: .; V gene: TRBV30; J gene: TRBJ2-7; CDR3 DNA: TGTGCCTGGAGTCCGAGCGACCGGGACAGACCCTACGAGCAGTACTTC; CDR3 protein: CAWSPSDRDRPYEQYF
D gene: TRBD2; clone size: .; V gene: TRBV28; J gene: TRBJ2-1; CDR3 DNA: TGTGCCAGCAGTAGTAGCGGGATTAGGTACAATGAGCAGTTCTTC; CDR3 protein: CASSSSGIRYNEQFF
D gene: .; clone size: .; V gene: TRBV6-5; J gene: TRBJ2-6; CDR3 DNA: TGTGCCAGCAGTCCACTAGCTTCGGGGGCCAACGTCCTGACTTTC; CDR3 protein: CASSPLASGANVLTF
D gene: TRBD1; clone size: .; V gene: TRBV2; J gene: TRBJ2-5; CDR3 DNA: TGTGCCAGCATCAACAGGGGTCAGGGGGAGACCCAGTACTTC; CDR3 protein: CASINRGQGETQYF
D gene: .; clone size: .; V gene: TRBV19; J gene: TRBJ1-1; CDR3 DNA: TGTGCCAGTAGTACCCTAAACACTGAAGCTTTCTTT; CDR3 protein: CASSTLNTEAFF
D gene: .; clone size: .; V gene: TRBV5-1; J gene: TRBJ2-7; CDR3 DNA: TGCGCCAGCAGCTTGAGCAGGGGCTCCTACGAGCAGTACTTC; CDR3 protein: CASSLSRGSYEQYF
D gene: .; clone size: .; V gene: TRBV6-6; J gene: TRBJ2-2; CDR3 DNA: TGTGCCAGCAGTACGGTCGGGAACACCGGGGAGCTGTTTTTT; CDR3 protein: CASSTVGNTGELFF
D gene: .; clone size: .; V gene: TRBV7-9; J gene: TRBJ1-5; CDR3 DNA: TGTGCCAGCAGCCTCACCCGGGGGAATAGCAATCAGCCCCAGCATTTT; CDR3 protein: CASSLTRGNSNQPQHF
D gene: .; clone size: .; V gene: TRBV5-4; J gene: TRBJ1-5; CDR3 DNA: TGTGCCAGCAGCTTTGGCCTTGATAGCAATCAGCCCCAGCATTTT; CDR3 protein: CASSFGLDSNQPQHF
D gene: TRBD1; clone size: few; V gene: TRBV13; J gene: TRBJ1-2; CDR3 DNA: TGTGCCAGCAGTCCGGGACAGGGGCACTATGGCTACACCTTC; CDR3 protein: CASSPGQGHYGYTF
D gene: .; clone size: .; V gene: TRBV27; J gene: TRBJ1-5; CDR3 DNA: TGTGCCAGCAGTCCCAGGGGCAGGGGTAACAATCAGCCCCAGCATTTT; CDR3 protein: CASSPRGRGNNQPQHF
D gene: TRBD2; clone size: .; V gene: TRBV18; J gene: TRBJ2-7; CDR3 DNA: TGTGCCAGCTCACCACCGGCTAGCGGATATAGTTACGAGCAGTACTTC; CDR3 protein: CASSPPASGYSYEQYF
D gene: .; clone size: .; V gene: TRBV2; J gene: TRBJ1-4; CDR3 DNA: TGTGCCAGCAATTACAGGGTGGCTAATGAAAAACTGTTTTTT; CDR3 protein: CASNYRVANEKLFF
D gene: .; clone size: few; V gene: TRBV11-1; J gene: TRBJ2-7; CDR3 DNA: TGTGCCAGCAGCTTATTGTTGGCCCGGGGGGAGCAGTACTTC; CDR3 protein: CASSLLLARGEQYF
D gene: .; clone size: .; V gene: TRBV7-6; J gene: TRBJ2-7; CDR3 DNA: TGTGCCAGCAGCTTAGGTGGAGGCGGGTACGAGCAGTACTTC; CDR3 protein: CASSLGGGGYEQYF
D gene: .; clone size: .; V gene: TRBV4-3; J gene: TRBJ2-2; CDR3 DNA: TGCGCCAGCAGCCAAGTAGTCATGACTGCCGGGGAGCTGTTTTTT; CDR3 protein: CASSQVVMTAGELFF
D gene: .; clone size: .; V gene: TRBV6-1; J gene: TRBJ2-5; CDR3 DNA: TGTGCCAGCAGTGTTCTAAACCTGGAGACCCAGTACTTC; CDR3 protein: CASSVLNLETQYF
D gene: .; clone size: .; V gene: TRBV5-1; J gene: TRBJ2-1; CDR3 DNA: TGCGCCAGCACCATACCTGGGGGCACCAAGAACAATGAGCAGTTCTTC; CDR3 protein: CASTIPGGTKNNEQFF
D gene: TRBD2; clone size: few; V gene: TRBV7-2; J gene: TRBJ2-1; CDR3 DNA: TGTGCCAGCAGCTCGCGACTAGCAAGCAATGAGCAGTTCTTC; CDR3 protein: CASSSRLASNEQFF
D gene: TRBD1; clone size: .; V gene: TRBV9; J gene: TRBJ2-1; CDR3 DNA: TGTGCCAGCAGCGCGACACGGGACAGGAGCTCCTACAATGAGCAGTTCTTC; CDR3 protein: CASSATRDRSSYNEQFF
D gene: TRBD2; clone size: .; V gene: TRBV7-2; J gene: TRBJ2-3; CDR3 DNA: TGTGCCAGCAGCTTATCGGGGAGGGGCACAGATACGCAGTATTTT; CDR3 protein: CASSLSGRGTDTQYF
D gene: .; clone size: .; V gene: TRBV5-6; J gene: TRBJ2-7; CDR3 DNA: TGTGCCAGCAGCCCCCTCTTAGCGGCCTCCTACGAGCAGTACTTC; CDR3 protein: CASSPLLAASYEQYF
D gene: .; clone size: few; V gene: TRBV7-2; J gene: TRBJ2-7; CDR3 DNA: TGTGCCAGCACCCCAACCCCAGGCTACGAGCAGTACTTC; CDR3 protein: CASTPTPGYEQYF
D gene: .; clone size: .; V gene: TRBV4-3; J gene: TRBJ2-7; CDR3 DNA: TGCGCCAGCAGCCAAGCCCAGGGTGGATCCTACGAGCAGTACTTC; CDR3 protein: CASSQAQGGSYEQYF
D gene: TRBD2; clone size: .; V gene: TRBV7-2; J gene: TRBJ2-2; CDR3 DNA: TGTGCCAGCAGCTCTCTAAAGACTAGCGGGAGTGTCACCGGGGAGCTGTTTTTT; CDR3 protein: CASSSLKTSGSVTGELFF
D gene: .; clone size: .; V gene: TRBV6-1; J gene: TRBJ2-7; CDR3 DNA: TGTGCCAGCAGTGATTGGGCGCAGGGGAAGAACGAGCAGTACTTC; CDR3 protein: CASSDWAQGKNEQYF
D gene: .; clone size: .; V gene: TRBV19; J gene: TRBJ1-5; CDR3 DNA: TGTGCCAGTAGTATAGGTCGAAGTAGATATCAGCCCCAGCATTTT; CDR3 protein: CASSIGRSRYQPQHF
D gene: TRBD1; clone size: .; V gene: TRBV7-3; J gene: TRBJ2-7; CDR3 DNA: TGTGCCAGCAGCTACCGAGGGGGACAGGGAAGGTACTTC; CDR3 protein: CASSYRGGQGRYF
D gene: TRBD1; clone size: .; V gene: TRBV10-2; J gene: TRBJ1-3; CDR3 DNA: TGCGCCAGCACCACGACAGGGTTCGAAAACACCATATATTTT; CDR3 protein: CASTTTGFENTIYF
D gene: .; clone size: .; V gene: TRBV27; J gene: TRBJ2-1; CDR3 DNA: TGTGCCAGCAGTTTTGTCGGCCAGGGGATTGAGCAGTTCTTC; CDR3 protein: CASSFVGQGIEQFF
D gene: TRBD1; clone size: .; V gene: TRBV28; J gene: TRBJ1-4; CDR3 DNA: TGTGCCAGCAGTTCGAGGACAGGGGGCGAGGTCGAAAAACTGTTTTTT; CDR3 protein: CASSSRTGGEVEKLFF
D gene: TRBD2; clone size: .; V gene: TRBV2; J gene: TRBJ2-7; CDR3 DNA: TGTGCCAGCAGCCTCTGGCTAGCGGGATCCAACGAGCAGTACTTC; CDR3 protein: CASSLWLAGSNEQYF
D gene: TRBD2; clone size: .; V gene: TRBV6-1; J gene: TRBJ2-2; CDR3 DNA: TGTGCCAGCAGTGAACCAGCGGGATTCGCCACCGGGGAGCTGTTTTTT; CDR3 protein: CASSEPAGFATGELFF
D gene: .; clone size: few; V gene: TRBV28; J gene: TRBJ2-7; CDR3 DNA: TGTGCCAGCAGGGGCCGGTACTACGAGCAGTACTTC; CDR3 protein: CASRGRYYEQYF
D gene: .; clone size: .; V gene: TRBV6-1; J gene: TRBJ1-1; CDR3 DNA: TGTGCCAGCAGTGTCGTTCCCGACAGGCTGAACACTGAAGCTTTCTTT; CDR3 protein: CASSVVPDRLNTEAFF
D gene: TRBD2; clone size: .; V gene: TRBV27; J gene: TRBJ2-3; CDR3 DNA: TGTGCCAGCAGGAGGACTAGCGGGAGCACAGATACGCAGTATTTT; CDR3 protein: CASRRTSGSTDTQYF
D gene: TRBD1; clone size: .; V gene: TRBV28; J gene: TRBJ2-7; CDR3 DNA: TGTGCCAGCAGGGGGACAGGGCGATCCGAGCAGTACTTC; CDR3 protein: CASRGTGRSEQYF
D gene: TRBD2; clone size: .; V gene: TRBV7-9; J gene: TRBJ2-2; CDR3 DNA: TGTGCCAGCAGCTTATCGGCTAGCGGGAGAGGCACCGGGGAGCTGTTTTTT; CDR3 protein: CASSLSASGRGTGELFF
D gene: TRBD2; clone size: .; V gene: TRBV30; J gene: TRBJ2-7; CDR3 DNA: TGTGCCTGGAGACCCAGCGGGAGAGTATTCCACGAGCAGTACTTC; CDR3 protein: CAWRPSGRVFHEQYF
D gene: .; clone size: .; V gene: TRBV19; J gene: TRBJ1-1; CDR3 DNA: TGTGCCAGTAATAAGCATTGGGGGCCGAACACTGAAGCTTTCTTT; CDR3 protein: CASNKHWGPNTEAFF
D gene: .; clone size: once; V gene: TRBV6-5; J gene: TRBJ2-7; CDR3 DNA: TGTGCCAGCAGCCGCACAGGGACCGAGCAGTACTTC; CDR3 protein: CASSRTGTEQYF